The sequence of this T cell receptor beta chain was determined in a study of blood T cell repertoires in COVID-19. Study information: COVID-19 samples, acute and convalescent, were from the United States, Italy and Spain. T cells, B-cell-depleted T cells, or PBMCs supplied cDNA or gDNA.

This clone was picked up a small number of times. Per the original methods: Researchers report that nucleated cell counts were estimated from reference gene primer amplification. Libraries were prepared by immunoSEQ multiplex PCR; TCRdb keeps only in-frame clonotypes and omits some of them. V and J calls and clone size are as listed in that table; D and trimming were resolved from the DNA. The sample has 260,000 or so clones, approximately 81% seen once; the top ten hold 2% to 3%. Germline lookup yields CDR1 LNHDA and CDR2 SQIVND (reference sequence). The CDR3 contains 14 residues. The V and J ends lost 6 bases and 6 bases, in that order; junction bases with no gene match: 8.

The material sequenced was PBMCs or T cells enriched from blood (not recorded which). The source is a woman aged 45-65 years who had recovered from COVID-19. The rearrangement links TRBV19 to TRBJ2-7; 10 positions match TRBD2. The CDR3 sequence: CASRDGLAGVEQYF. The CDR3 nucleotides read TGTGCCAGTAGGGATGGTCTAGCGGGAGTCGAGCAGTACTTC.